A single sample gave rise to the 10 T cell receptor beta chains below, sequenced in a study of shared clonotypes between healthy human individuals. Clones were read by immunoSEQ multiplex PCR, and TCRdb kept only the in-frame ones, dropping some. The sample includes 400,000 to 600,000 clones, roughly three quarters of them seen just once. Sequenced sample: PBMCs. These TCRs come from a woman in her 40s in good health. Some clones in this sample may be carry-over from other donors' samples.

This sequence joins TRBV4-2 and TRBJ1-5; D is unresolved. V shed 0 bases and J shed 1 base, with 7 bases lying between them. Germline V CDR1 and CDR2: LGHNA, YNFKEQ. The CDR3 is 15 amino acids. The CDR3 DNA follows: TGTGCCAGCAGCCAAGACGGACGGAGCAATCAGCCCCAGCATTTT. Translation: CASSQDGRSNQPQHF.

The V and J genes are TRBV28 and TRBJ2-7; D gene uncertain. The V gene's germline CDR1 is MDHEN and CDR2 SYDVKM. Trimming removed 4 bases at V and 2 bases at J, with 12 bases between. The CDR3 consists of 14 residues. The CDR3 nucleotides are TGTGCCAGCAGTTCCGCGGAGACACCCTACGAGCAGTACTTC. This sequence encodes CASSSAETPYEQYF.

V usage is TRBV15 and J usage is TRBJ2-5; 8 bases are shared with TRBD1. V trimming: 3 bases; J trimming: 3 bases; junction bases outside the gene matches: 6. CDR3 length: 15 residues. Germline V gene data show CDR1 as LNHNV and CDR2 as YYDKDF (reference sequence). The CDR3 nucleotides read TGTGCCACCAGCAGGGAAGGACAGGGAAAAGAGACCCAGTACTTC. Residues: CATSREGQGKETQYF.

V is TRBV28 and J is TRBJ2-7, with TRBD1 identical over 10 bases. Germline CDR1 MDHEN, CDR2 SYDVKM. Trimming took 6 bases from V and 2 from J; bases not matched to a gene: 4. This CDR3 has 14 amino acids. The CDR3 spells CASSPGQGAYEQYF. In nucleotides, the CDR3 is TGTGCCAGCAGCCCCGGACAGGGGGCCTACGAGCAGTACTTC.

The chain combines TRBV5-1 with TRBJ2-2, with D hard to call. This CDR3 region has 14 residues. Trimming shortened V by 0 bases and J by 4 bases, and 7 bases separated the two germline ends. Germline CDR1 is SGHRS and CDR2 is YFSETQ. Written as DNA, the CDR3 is TGCGCCAGCAGCTTGGATATTCCCACCGGGGAGCTGTTTTTT. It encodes CASSLDIPTGELFF. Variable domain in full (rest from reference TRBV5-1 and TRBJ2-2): KAGVTQTPRYLIKTRGQQVTLSCSPISGHRSVSWYQQTPGQGLQFLFEYFSETQRNKGNFPGRFSGRQFSNSRSEMNVSTLELGDSALYLCASSLDIPTGELFFGEGSRLTVL.

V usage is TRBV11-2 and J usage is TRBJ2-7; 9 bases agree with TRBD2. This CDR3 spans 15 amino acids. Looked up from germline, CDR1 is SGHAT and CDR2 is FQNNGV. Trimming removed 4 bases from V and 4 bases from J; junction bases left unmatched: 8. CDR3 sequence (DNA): TGTGCCAGCAGCTGGGGAATAGCGGGAGCTTACGAGCAGTACTTC. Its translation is CASSWGIAGAYEQYF. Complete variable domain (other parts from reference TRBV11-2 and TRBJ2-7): EAGVAQSPRYKIIEKRQSVAFWCNPISGHATLYWYQQILGQGPKLLIQFQNNGVVDDSQLPKDRFSAERLKGVDSTLKIQPAKLEDSAVYLCASSWGIAGAYEQYFGPGTRLTVT.

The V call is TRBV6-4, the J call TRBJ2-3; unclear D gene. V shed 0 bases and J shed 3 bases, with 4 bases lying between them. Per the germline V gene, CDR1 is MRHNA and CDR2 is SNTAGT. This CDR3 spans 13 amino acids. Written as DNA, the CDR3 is TGTGCCAGCAGTGACTCGGAAACAGATACGCAGTATTTT. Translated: CASSDSETDTQYF.

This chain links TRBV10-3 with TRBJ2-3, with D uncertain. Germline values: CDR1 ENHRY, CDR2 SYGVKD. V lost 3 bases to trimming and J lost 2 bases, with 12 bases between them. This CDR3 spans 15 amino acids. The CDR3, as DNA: TGTGCCATCAGTGATCCCAGGAATCCCACAGATACGCAGTATTTT. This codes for CAISDPRNPTDTQYF.

The CDR3 nucleotides read TGTGCCAGCTCACCAGGGTCGGGGCCGACGGGGACTGAAGCTTTCTTT. It encodes CASSPGSGPTGTEAFF. The chain uses TRBV18 and TRBJ1-1; D might be TRBD1 (5 bases). The CDR3 extends over 16 amino acids. Germline-derived CDR1 and CDR2 are KGHSH and LQKENI. The V gene lost 2 bases and the J gene lost 5 bases, with 18 bases spanning the gap.

DNA for the CDR3: TGCGCCAGCAGCTCAGGGCGACAGGGTCGGTTTGGCTACACCTTC. Its translation is CASSSGRQGRFGYTF. The rearrangement uses TRBV5-1 and TRBJ1-2; 7 bases line up with TRBD1. The J segment lost 7 bases and the V segment lost 3 bases, leaving 12 bases of the junction unmatched. The CDR3 sequence is 15 residues long. CDR1 and CDR2 from the germline V gene are SGHRS and YFSETQ.